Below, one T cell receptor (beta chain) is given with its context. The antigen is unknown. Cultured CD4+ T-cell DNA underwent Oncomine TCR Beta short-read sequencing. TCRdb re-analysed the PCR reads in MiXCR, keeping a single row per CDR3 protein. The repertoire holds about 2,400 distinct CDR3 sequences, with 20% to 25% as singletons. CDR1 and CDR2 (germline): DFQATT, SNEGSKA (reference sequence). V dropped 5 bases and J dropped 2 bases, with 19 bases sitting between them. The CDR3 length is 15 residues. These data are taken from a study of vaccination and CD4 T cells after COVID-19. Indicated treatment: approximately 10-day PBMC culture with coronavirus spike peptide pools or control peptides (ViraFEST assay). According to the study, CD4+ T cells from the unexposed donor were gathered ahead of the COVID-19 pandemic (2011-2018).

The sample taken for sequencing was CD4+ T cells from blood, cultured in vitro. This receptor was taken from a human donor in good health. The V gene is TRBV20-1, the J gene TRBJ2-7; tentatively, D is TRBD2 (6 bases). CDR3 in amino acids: CSAPGLNKNTYEQYF. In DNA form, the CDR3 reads TGCAGTGCTCCGGGACTTAATAAAAATACCTACGAGCAGTACTTC.